The entry that follows covers one T cell receptor (beta chain) sequence. The germline V gene has CDR1 SGHRS and CDR2 YFSETQ. After removal of 2 bases from V and 4 bases from J, the junction contained 6 bases not matched to a gene. The CDR3 length is 15 residues. RNA transcripts were the source from which TCR beta CDR3 regions were amplified. Second-round multiplex PCR came after a first-round RT-PCR that employed HTBI primers. TCRdb reprocessed the multiplex PCR reads via MiXCR and lists one record per CDR3 protein. Found here are around 590,000 distinct CDR3 sequences, under 45% of them singletons; the top ten hold 4% to 5%. This record comes from a study of Graves' ophthalmopathy and Graves' hyperthyroidism. Aged 18 to 65, hyperthyroidism patients had new diagnoses of under 2 months' duration.

Sequencing was carried out using peripheral blood or thyroid tissue (not recorded which). The chain combines TRBV5-1 with TRBJ2-7, with 10 bases lining up with TRBD2. The source of this sequence is an adult man with Graves' hyperthyroidism. CDR3 residues: CASSFLAGASYEQYF. DNA for the CDR3: TGCGCCAGCAGCTTCCTAGCGGGAGCCTCATACGAGCAGTACTTC.